The rows below give T cell receptor beta chains drawn from one sample of a study of early T cells in non-severe SARS-CoV-2 infection. TCRdb fed the 5' RACE reads into MiXCR, producing one record per CDR3 protein. The sample includes about 76,000 distinct CDR3 sequences, roughly 12% of them seen just once. Input material: whole blood. The receptors were gathered from an adult who was a healthcare worker with PCR-confirmed SARS-CoV-2 infection or an uninfected control (not recorded which). The CDR3 runs from the conserved cysteine through the conserved F or W.

J: TRBJ2-3; V: TRBV7-2; length: 15; CDR3: CASRLRGGETDTQYF
J: TRBJ2-3; V: TRBV20-1; length: 17; CDR3: CSARDYGRQGGTDTQYF
J: TRBJ2-1; V: TRBV25-1; length: 16; CDR3: CAYHPFPLAGESRQFF
J: TRBJ2-3; V: TRBV12-3/TRBV12-4; length: 16; CDR3: CASSRLAGASTDTQYF
J: TRBJ2-7; V: TRBV27; length: 16; CDR3: CASSFSTGDSSYEQYF
J: TRBJ2-2; V: TRBV7-8; length: 17; CDR3: CASSLRSGQGPTGELFF
J: TRBJ2-2; V: TRBV7-8; length: 16; CDR3: CASSLGRRENTGELFF
J: TRBJ1-1; V: TRBV5-1; length: 15; CDR3: CASSPGQPLGTEAFF
J: TRBJ1-1; V: TRBV3-1; length: 13; CDR3: CTSSQGHRYEAFF
J: TRBJ2-3; V: TRBV11-2; length: 13; CDR3: CASSLVGMDTQYF
J: TRBJ1-3; V: TRBV5-6; length: 16; CDR3: CASSLRRGERGNTIYF
J: TRBJ1-1; V: TRBV11-2; length: 13; CDR3: CASSFTGGTEAFF
J: TRBJ2-7; V: TRBV9; length: 16; CDR3: CASSVDPAGGSYEQYF
J: TRBJ2-1; V: TRBV20-1; length: 15; CDR3: CSARDPGTEYNEQFF
J: TRBJ2-7; V: TRBV7-6; length: 16; CDR3: CASSPLQGIPNYEQYF
J: TRBJ2-3; V: TRBV29-1; length: 14; CDR3: CSVEDGTDTDTQYF
J: TRBJ2-5; V: TRBV24-1; length: 18; CDR3: CATSDTLGQGLAKETQYF
J: TRBJ1-2; V: TRBV28; length: 13; CDR3: CASRPQANYGYTF
J: TRBJ1-1; V: TRBV7-6; length: 12; CDR3: CASSSTNTEAFF
J: TRBJ2-7; V: TRBV30; length: 14; CDR3: CAWSGLVYSYEQYF
J: TRBJ1-4; V: TRBV5-4; length: 15; CDR3: CASSSPETGHEKLFF
J: TRBJ2-1; V: TRBV29-1; length: 11; CDR3: CSVSTYNEQFF
J: TRBJ2-5; V: TRBV18; length: 13; CDR3: CASSPAGGETQYF
J: TRBJ1-1; V: TRBV18; length: 13; CDR3: CASSPTTNTEAFF
J: TRBJ2-4; V: TRBV5-4; length: 14; CDR3: CASSLRDAGNIQYF
J: TRBJ1-6; V: TRBV5-1; length: 18; CDR3: CASSASPGTPHLNSPLHF
J: TRBJ2-1; V: TRBV9; length: 14; CDR3: CASSVAGARTEQFF
J: TRBJ2-7; V: TRBV20-1; length: 13; CDR3: CSARSGTGGEQYF
J: TRBJ2-3; V: TRBV20-1; length: 14; CDR3: CSAPTSAKGDTQYF
J: TRBJ2-1; V: TRBV6-5; length: 13; CDR3: CASSAGGINEQFF
J: TRBJ2-2; V: TRBV9; length: 14; CDR3: CASSERAGTGELFF
J: TRBJ1-2; V: TRBV6-5; length: 16; CDR3: CASSPWGRVKLYGYTF
J: TRBJ2-3; V: TRBV20-1; length: 17; CDR3: CSAPGTSGARRTDTQYF
J: TRBJ1-1; V: TRBV3-1; length: 13; CDR3: CASSLGWNTEAFF
J: TRBJ2-7; V: TRBV12-3/TRBV12-4; length: 14; CDR3: CASRPNRGSYEQYF
J: TRBJ2-1; V: TRBV6-6; length: 16; CDR3: CASSTSGRAMYNEQFF
J: TRBJ1-2; V: TRBV29-1; length: 14; CDR3: CSVERAGEENGYTF
J: TRBJ1-1; V: TRBV7-9; length: 15; CDR3: CASSFGGGWDTEAFF
J: TRBJ2-1; V: TRBV11-2; length: 15; CDR3: CASSPEAGGDDEQFF
J: TRBJ2-7; V: TRBV5-1; length: 14; CDR3: CASSETSVEDEQYF
J: TRBJ2-7; V: TRBV28; length: 15; CDR3: CASFSSGSRSYEQYF
J: TRBJ2-2; V: TRBV20-1; length: 17; CDR3: CSADPGQGGYGTGELFF
J: TRBJ1-6; V: TRBV9; length: 14; CDR3: CASSVTGANSPLHF
J: TRBJ2-7; V: TRBV5-6; length: 12; CDR3: CASSRLSYEQYF
J: TRBJ2-1; V: TRBV7-9; length: 15; CDR3: CASSSYRGSYNEQFF
J: TRBJ2-3; V: TRBV27; length: 15; CDR3: CASLLGPVFTDTQYF
J: TRBJ1-2; V: TRBV27; length: 15; CDR3: CASSLSSGGIGGYTF
J: TRBJ2-5; V: TRBV7-9; length: 13; CDR3: CASSPRERETQYF
J: TRBJ1-5; V: TRBV6-1; length: 15; CDR3: CASSEAQNSNQPQHF